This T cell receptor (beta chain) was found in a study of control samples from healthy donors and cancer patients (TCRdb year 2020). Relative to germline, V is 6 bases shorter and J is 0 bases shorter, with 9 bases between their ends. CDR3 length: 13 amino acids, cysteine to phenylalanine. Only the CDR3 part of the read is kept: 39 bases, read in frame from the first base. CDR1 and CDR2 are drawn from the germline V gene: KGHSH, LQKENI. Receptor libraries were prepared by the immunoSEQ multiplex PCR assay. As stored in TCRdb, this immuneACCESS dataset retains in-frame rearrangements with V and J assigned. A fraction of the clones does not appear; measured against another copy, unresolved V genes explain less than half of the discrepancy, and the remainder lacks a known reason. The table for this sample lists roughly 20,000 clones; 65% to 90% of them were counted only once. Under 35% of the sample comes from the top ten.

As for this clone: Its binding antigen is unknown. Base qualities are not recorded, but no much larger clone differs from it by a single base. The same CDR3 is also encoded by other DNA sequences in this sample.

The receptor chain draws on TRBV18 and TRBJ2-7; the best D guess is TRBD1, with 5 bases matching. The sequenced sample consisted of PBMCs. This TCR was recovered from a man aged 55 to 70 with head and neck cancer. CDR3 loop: CASSPDSSYEQYF. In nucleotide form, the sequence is TGTGCCAGCTCCCCCGACAGCTCCTACGAGCAGTACTTC.